The rows below give T cell receptor beta chains drawn from one sample of a study of cytomegalovirus exposure and HLA in healthy donors. Method: immunoSEQ multiplex PCR; TCRdb's copy keeps in-frame clones and lacks some. The sample includes more than 90,000 clones, about four fifths of them seen just once. What was sequenced was PBMCs. Receptor source: a man aged 50-60 years in good health and CMV-seronegative. CDR3s include the opening cysteine and the closing phenylalanine or tryptophan. The D gene is left open where the match is weak. Expanded clones get a size class; other rows say once, few or many, or leave the size out.

14	once	TRBJ2-7	TRBV4-1	TRBD1	CASSQGTGPYEQYF	TGCGCCAGCAGCCAAGGGACAGGTCCCTACGAGCAGTACTTC
15	.	TRBJ2-7	TRBV28	TRBD1	CASSLSGQGNYEQYF	TGTGCCAGCAGTTTATCGGGACAGGGGAACTACGAGCAGTACTTC
13	once	TRBJ1-1	TRBV6-6	TRBD1	CASSSPGTAEAFF	TGTGCCAGCAGTTCTCCCGGGACAGCTGAAGCTTTCTTT
14	.	TRBJ2-7	TRBV18	TRBD1	CASSPRQGGLEQYF	TGTGCCAGCTCACCGAGACAGGGGGGCCTCGAGCAGTACTTC
14	.	TRBJ1-2	TRBV19	.	CASSIGKGAVGYTF	TGTGCCAGTAGTATCGGGAAGGGCGCGGTAGGCTACACCTTC
14	.	TRBJ1-1	TRBV27	TRBD1	CASSLTGVVTEAFF	TGTGCCAGCAGTTTAACAGGGGTAGTCACTGAAGCTTTCTTT
20	.	TRBJ2-3	TRBV9	TRBD2	CASSEPLGTSGPKSSDTQYF	TGTGCCAGCAGCGAACCCCTCGGGACTAGCGGACCCAAGAGTTCAGATACGCAGTATTTT
14	.	TRBJ2-7	TRBV21-1	.	CASSNDWSSYEQYF	TGTGCCAGCAGCAACGACTGGAGCTCCTACGAGCAGTACTTC
15	.	TRBJ1-4	TRBV7-9	.	CSSSFDSVFNEKLFF	TGTTCCAGCAGCTTTGACAGCGTCTTTAATGAAAAACTGTTTTTT
16	once	TRBJ2-2	TRBV2	TRBD2	CASSGAAGGGAGELFF	TGTGCCAGCAGTGGGGCAGCGGGAGGGGGTGCGGGGGAGCTGTTTTTT
17	.	TRBJ1-5	TRBV27	TRBD1	CASSLFGTGGENQPQHF	TGTGCCAGCAGTTTATTTGGGACAGGGGGTGAGAATCAGCCCCAGCATTTT
16	.	TRBJ2-5	TRBV15	.	CATSRALARGEETQYF	TGTGCCACCAGCAGAGCACTAGCCCGAGGGGAAGAGACCCAGTACTTC
18	.	TRBJ2-2	TRBV6-4	.	CASSDSIFEQLNTGELFF	TGTGCCAGCAGTGACTCGATTTTCGAACAGTTGAACACCGGGGAGCTGTTTTTT
16	.	TRBJ1-3	TRBV28	.	CASSSSGLNSGNTIYF	TGTGCCAGCAGTTCGAGTGGGCTAAACTCTGGAAACACCATATATTTT
14	.	TRBJ1-2	TRBV5-1	.	CASSLTGTNYGYTF	TGCGCCAGCAGCTTGACAGGGACCAACTATGGCTACACCTTC
15	.	TRBJ1-4	TRBV19	TRBD1	CASSDGQGGNEKLFF	TGTGCCAGTAGTGACGGACAGGGGGGGAATGAAAAACTGTTTTTT
14	.	TRBJ2-7	TRBV18	.	CASSPDRGSYEQYF	TGTGCCAGCTCACCGGACAGAGGCTCCTACGAGCAGTACTTC